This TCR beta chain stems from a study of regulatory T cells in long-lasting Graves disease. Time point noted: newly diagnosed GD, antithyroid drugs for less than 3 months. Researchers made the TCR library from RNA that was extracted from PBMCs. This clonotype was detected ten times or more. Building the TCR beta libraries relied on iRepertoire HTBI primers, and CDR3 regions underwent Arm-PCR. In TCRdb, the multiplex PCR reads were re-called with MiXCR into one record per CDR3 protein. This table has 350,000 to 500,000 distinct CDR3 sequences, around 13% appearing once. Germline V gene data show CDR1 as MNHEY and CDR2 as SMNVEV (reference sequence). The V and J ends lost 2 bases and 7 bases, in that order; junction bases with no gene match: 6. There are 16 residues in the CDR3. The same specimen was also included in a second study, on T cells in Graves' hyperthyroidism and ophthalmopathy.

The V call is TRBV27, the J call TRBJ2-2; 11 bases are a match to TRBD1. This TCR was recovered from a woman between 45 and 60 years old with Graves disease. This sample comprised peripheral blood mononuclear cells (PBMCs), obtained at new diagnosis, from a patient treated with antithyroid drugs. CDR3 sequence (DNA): TGTGCCAGCAGTTTAATCCGGACAGGGGGCGGCGGGGAGCTGTTTTTT. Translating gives CASSLIRTGGGGELFF.